The next 17 T cell receptor beta chains were all read from a single sample in a study of T-cell reconstitution after alpha-beta-depleted transplantation in children. The authors prepared the TCRbeta library with unique molecular identifiers. TCRdb re-called the PCR reads with MiXCR, one entry per CDR3 protein. The sample lists about 420,000 distinct CDR3 sequences, roughly 11% seen once, with roughly 6% in the top ten. Sequences were derived from PBMCs from the stem cell graft donor, sampled from the stem cell graft. Receptors were obtained from a human donor who donated a stem cell graft to a child with acute myeloid leukemia.

The V gene is TRBV20-1, the J gene TRBJ1-6, with 8 bases identical to TRBD1. Germline V gene lookup returns CDR1 DFQATT and CDR2 SNEGSKA (reference sequence). The J segment lost 8 bases and the V segment lost 6 bases, leaving 18 bases of the junction unmatched. This CDR3 comprises 17 residues. The DNA of the CDR3 is TGCAGTGCCAGTGGGGGGACAGGTCAGGGGGTATATTCACCCCTCCACTTT. It specifies CSASGGTGQGVYSPLHF.

This clonotype occurred many times. The genes are TRBV5-1 and TRBJ2-3; 7 bases match TRBD1. CDR1 and CDR2 from the germline V gene are SGHRS and YFSETQ. Trimming took 0 bases from V and 4 from J; bases not matched to a gene: 11. This CDR3 region has 17 residues. CDR3 amino acids: CASSLEQTRQGADTQYF. In DNA, the CDR3 is TGCGCCAGCAGCTTGGAACAAACCCGACAGGGCGCAGATACGCAGTATTTT.

This clonotype came up a few times. The V call is TRBV5-1, the J call TRBJ2-1; 7 bases are shared with TRBD2. V shed 0 bases, J shed 3 bases, and the junction held 9 bases outside the gene matches. Per germline, CDR1 SGHRS and CDR2 YFSETQ. This CDR3 comprises 17 residues. Here the CDR3 reads CASSLEGVGGFYNEQFF. The DNA of the CDR3 is TGCGCCAGCAGCTTGGAAGGCGTGGGGGGGTTCTACAATGAGCAGTTCTTC.

CDR3 DNA: TGTGCCAGCAGCCCAATCACGACTAGCGGGATCTCCTACGAGCAGTACTTC. This gives the protein CASSPITTSGISYEQYF. The gene calls are TRBV13 and TRBJ2-7, with 11 bases matching TRBD2. Germline trimming cut 5 bases from V and 0 bases from J; bases unmatched to any gene: 9. The CDR3 spans 17 residues. Per the germline V gene, CDR1 is PRHDT and CDR2 is FYEKMQ (reference sequence).

This clonotype was seen repeatedly, ten times or more. The rearrangement links TRBV12-3 or TRBV12-4 to TRBJ2-7; 9 bases are shared with TRBD1. With V trimmed by 5 bases and J by 4 bases, 9 bases remained unmatched. This CDR3 has 15 amino acids. In DNA form, the CDR3 reads TGTGCCAGCAGTCTCGGACAGGGGTCAGGATACGAGCAGTACGTC. Its protein is CASSLGQGSGYEQYV.

J is TRBJ2-1 and V is TRBV7-6; weak D call: TRBD2 (6 bases). V lost 7 bases, J lost 2 bases, and 15 bases lay in between. This CDR3 spans 15 amino acids. Germline V lookup: CDR1 SGHVS, CDR2 FNYEAQ. Here the CDR3 reads CASKLFGGTYNEQFF. The CDR3, as DNA: TGTGCCAGCAAACTCTTCGGGGGTACCTACAATGAGCAGTTCTTC.

This clonotype was counted between two and nine times. The rearrangement joins TRBV10-3 to TRBJ2-1, with a weak D call TRBD1 (5 bases). The V end lost 2 bases, the J end lost 9 bases, and 26 bases lay between the germline ends. Germline V gene lookup returns CDR1 ENHRY and CDR2 SYGVKD. CDR3 size: 18 residues. CDR3: CAISEPSTQGSLRAEQFF. The CDR3 DNA reads TGTGCCATCAGTGAGCCTTCCACTCAGGGCTCCCTTAGGGCTGAGCAGTTCTTC.

This rearrangement joins TRBV5-1 to TRBJ2-1; 8 bases align to TRBD2. The germline V gene has CDR1 SGHRS and CDR2 YFSETQ. This CDR3 region has 17 residues. J lost 8 bases, V lost 3 bases, and 16 bases had no gene match. The CDR3, as DNA: TGCGCCAGCAGCTCGGGCCTCCTAGCGGGTGAGGGGGATGAGCAGTTCTTC. It encodes CASSSGLLAGEGDEQFF.

This clonotype was detected ten times or more. This chain connects TRBV12-5 to TRBJ2-1; TRBD1 might be the D (7 bases). Trimming removed 1 base from V and 5 bases from J, with 15 bases in between. Germline V gene data show CDR1 as LGHNT and CDR2 as FRNRAP. The CDR3 spans 16 residues. CDR3 amino acids: CASGLGQGGPNNEQFF. In nucleotides, the CDR3 is TGTGCTAGTGGTTTGGGACAGGGAGGCCCAAACAATGAGCAGTTCTTC.

V gene TRBV2 combines with J gene TRBJ2-3; tentative D call: TRBD1 (5 bases). Germline lookup yields CDR1 SNHLY and CDR2 FYNNEI. The CDR3 totals 12 residues. Trimming cost V 6 bases and J 6 bases, with 10 bases left between them. CDR3 amino acids: CASSADSDTQYF. The CDR3 nucleotides are TGTGCCAGCAGCGCAGACAGCGATACGCAGTATTTT.

This clonotype has just a few counts. The chain couples TRBV11-2 to TRBJ2-5, with 8 bases matching TRBD2. The germline V gene encodes CDR1 SGHAT and CDR2 FQNNGV. Losses at the gene ends were 5 bases for V and 2 bases for J; bases not matched to a gene: 4. The CDR3 extends over 14 amino acids. CDR3 DNA: TGTGCCAGCAGCCGGACTAGCTTTCAAGAGACCCAGTACTTC. Amino acid sequence: CASSRTSFQETQYF.

In this sample, this clonotype turned up a few times. J is TRBJ2-7 and V is TRBV5-6; TRBD2 matches 13 bases. The CDR3 is 17 amino acids. Germline CDR1 and CDR2: SGHDT and YYEEEE. Trimming took 4 bases from V and 0 from J; bases not matched to a gene: 7. Written as DNA, the CDR3 is TGTGCCAGCAGCCATGGGACTAGCGGGACCCGCTCCTACGAGCAGTACTTC. Its protein is CASSHGTSGTRSYEQYF.

This clonotype occurred many times. J is TRBJ2-2 and V is TRBV6-1, with a weak D call TRBD1 (5 bases). Germline CDR1 and CDR2: MNHNS and SASEGT. The CDR3 extends over 13 amino acids. Trimming left V 6 bases short and J 4 bases short, with 9 bases between. CDR3 in amino acids: CASRRGSTGELFF. The DNA for the CDR3 is TGTGCCAGCAGAAGGGGCAGCACCGGGGAGCTGTTTTTT.

This clonotype was picked up a small number of times. This sequence joins TRBV20-1 and TRBJ2-5, with 10 positions matching TRBD1. Germline loops: CDR1 DFQATT, CDR2 SNEGSKA (reference sequence). The V segment lost 0 bases and the J segment 5 bases; nucleotides outside the gene matches: 9. This CDR3 spans 16 amino acids. This CDR3 reads CSARDLGTGDRETQYF. The CDR3, as DNA: TGCAGTGCTAGAGATCTCGGGACAGGGGATCGGGAGACCCAGTACTTC.

This clonotype was counted a few times. The chain couples TRBV12-3 or TRBV12-4 to TRBJ2-2; D remains ambiguous. Trimming shortened V by 1 base and J by 8 bases, and 14 bases separated the two germline ends. The CDR3 is 15 amino acids. The CDR3 sequence is CASSLGLHSEGELFF. The CDR3 nucleotides are TGTGCCAGCAGTTTAGGGCTACACTCGGAGGGGGAGCTGTTTTTT.

This clonotype turned up a few times. This rearrangement joins TRBV5-1 to TRBJ2-7; 9 bases are a match to TRBD1. The junction had 4 bases not matched to a gene; V was cut back by 4 bases and J by 2 bases. CDR1 is SGHRS and CDR2 is YFSETQ in the germline V gene. The CDR3 is made up of 14 amino acids. CDR3 residues: CASSAGQGPYEQYV. The CDR3 nucleotides read TGCGCCAGCAGCGCGGGACAGGGCCCCTACGAGCAGTACGTC.

There are a few counts of this clonotype. The rearrangement joins TRBV18 to TRBJ1-1; no reliable D call. Germline V CDR1 and CDR2: KGHSH, LQKENI. The CDR3 consists of 13 residues. V lost 2 bases and J lost 6, with 10 bases in between. The CDR3 DNA is TGTGCCAGCTCACCATCAATGGAGTCTGAAGCTTTCTTT. It translates to CASSPSMESEAFF.